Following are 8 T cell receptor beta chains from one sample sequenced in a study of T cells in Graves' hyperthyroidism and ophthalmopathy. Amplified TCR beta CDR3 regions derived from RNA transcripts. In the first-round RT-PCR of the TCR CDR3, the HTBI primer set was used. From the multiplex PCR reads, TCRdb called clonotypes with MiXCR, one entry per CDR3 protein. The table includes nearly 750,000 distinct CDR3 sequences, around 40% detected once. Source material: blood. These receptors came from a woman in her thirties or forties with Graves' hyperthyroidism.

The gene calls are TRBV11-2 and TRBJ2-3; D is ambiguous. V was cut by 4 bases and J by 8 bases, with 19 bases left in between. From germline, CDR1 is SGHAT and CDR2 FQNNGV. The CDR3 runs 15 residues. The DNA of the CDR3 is TGTGCCAGCAGCTCCCACTCGACCGTCCCGGGTACGCAGTATTTT. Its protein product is CASSSHSTVPGTQYF.

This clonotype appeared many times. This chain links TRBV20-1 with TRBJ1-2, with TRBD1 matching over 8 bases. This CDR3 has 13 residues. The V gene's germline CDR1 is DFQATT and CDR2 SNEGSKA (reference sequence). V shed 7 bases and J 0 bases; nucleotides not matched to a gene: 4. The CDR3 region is CSGQGYANYGYTF. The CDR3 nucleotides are TGCAGTGGACAGGGGTACGCTAACTATGGCTACACCTTC.

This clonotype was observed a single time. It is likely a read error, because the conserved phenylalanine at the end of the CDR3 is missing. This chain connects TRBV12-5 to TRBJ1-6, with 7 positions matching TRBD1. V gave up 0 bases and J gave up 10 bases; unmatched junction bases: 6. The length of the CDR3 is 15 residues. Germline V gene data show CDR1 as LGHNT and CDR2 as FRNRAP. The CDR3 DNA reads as TGTGCTAGTGGTTTGGTGGGAGGGGGCTGGTCACCCCTCCACCTT. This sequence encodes CASGLVGGGWSPLHL.

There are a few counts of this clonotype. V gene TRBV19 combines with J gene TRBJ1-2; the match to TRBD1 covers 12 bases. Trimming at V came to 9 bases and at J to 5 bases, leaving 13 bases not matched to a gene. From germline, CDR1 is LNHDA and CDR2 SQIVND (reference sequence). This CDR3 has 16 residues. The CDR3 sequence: CASSSGTGGGTYGYTF. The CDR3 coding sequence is TGTGCCAGCAGTTCCGGGACAGGGGGCGGTACGTATGGCTACACCTTC.

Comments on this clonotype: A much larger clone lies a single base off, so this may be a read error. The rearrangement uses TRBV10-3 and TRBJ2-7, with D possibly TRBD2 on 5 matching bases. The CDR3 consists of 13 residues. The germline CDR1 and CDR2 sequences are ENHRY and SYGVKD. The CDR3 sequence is CAISKPDSYGQYF. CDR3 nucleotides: TGTGCCATCAGTAAACCGGACTCCTACGGGCAGTACTTC.

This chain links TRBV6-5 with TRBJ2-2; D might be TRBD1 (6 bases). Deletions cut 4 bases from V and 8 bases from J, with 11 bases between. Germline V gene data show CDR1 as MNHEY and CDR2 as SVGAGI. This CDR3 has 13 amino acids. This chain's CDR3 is CASSLGGQGELFF. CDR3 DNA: TGTGCCAGCAGTTTAGGCGGACAGGGGGAGCTGTTTTTT.

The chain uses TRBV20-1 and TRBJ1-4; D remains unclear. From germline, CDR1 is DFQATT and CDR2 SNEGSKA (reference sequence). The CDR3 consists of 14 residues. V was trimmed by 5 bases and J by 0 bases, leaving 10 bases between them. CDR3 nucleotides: TGCAGTGCTTCCCAGGAGACAACTAATGAAAAACTGTTTTTT. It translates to CSASQETTNEKLFF.

CDR3 sequence: CASSLRDREYGYTF. CDR3 DNA: TGCGCCAGCAGCCTCCGGGACAGGGAGTATGGCTACACCTTC. The chain joins TRBV4-1 to TRBJ1-2; TRBD1 agrees at 9 bases. Germline V lookup: CDR1 MGHRA, CDR2 YSYEKL. The CDR3 totals 14 residues. V lost 4 bases to trimming and J lost 5 bases; unmatched junction nucleotides: 5.